The 25 T cell receptor beta chains below were found in one sample sequenced in a study of PD-1 and CTLA-4 blockade in melanoma. TCRdb's copy holds only in-frame clones and misses some; the assay was immunoSEQ multiplex PCR. The sample lists about 21,000 clones; approximately 88% were seen once. The input for sequencing was CD8+ T cells from peripheral blood, taken before anti-PD-1 treatment. Receptors were obtained from a human donor with melanoma.

The chain carries TRBV9 and TRBJ2-1; 7 bases line up with TRBD2. J gave up 5 bases and V 7 bases, and 24 bases lay outside the gene matches. CDR3 length: 19 residues. Germline CDR1 reads SGDLS; CDR2 reads YYNGEE. In nucleotides, the CDR3 is TGTGCCAGCCGTACCTATGGGCCCATCGGGGGGAGGAGCAACAATGAGCAGTTCTTC. Its translation: CASRTYGPIGGRSNNEQFF.

V and J are TRBV7-6 and TRBJ2-5; TRBD1 aligns across 7 bases. From germline, CDR1 is SGHVS and CDR2 FNYEAQ. V dropped 4 bases and J dropped 4; count of bases not matched to a gene: 6. The CDR3 length is 14 residues. Here the CDR3 reads CASSWDTGVETQYF. The DNA of the CDR3 is TGTGCCAGCAGCTGGGACACAGGGGTAGAGACCCAGTACTTC.

In its sample, this clone was seen a few times. The V and J genes are TRBV4-2 and TRBJ1-2; 9 bases are a match to TRBD1. Germline CDR1 and CDR2: LGHNA and YNFKEQ. Unmatched junction bases numbered 2, after V lost 3 bases and J lost 6 bases. CDR3 length equals 13 residues. The CDR3 sequence is CASSHTGGDGYTF. The CDR3 nucleotides are TGTGCCAGCAGCCACACAGGGGGCGATGGCTACACCTTC.

The V gene is TRBV11-2, the J gene TRBJ2-7; the D is unclear. Germline loops: CDR1 SGHAT, CDR2 FQNNGV. This CDR3 has 14 residues. With 5 bases removed from V and 1 base from J, the gap between germline ends came to 12 bases. The CDR3 sequence: CASSPVDGSYEQYF. As DNA, the CDR3 is TGTGCCAGCAGCCCGGTGGACGGTTCCTACGAGCAGTACTTC.

The chain uses TRBV2 and TRBJ1-2; D gene unclear. Trimming cost V 3 bases and J 6 bases, with 11 bases left between them. The CDR3 is 13 amino acids. Germline CDR1 and CDR2: SNHLY and FYNNEI. Here the CDR3 reads CASSDRRINGYTF. The CDR3 coding sequence is TGTGCCAGCAGTGATCGGCGGATTAATGGCTACACCTTC. The variable domain in full, completed from reference TRBV2 and TRBJ1-2, reads EPEVTQTPSHQVTQMGQEVILRCVPISNHLYFYWYRQILGQKVEFLVSFYNNEISEKSEIFDDQFSVERPDGSNFTLKIRSTKLEDSAMYFCASSDRRINGYTFGSGTRLTVV.

The genes are TRBV9 and TRBJ2-1, with D possibly TRBD2 on 5 matching bases. V shed 3 bases and J shed 5 bases, with 12 bases lying between them. Per the germline V gene, CDR1 is SGDLS and CDR2 is YYNGEE. This CDR3 is built from 14 residues. CDR3 nucleotides: TGTGCCAGCAGCGCGGCCGGGGAGCACAATGAGCAGTTCTTC. Its translation: CASSAAGEHNEQFF.

The chain joins TRBV27 to TRBJ2-7; 10 bases map to TRBD2. From germline, CDR1 is MNHEY and CDR2 SMNVEV (reference sequence). V lost 3 bases to trimming and J lost 0 bases; unmatched junction nucleotides: 2. This CDR3 has 15 residues. As DNA, the CDR3 is TGTGCCAGCAGTTTTGGACTAGCGGACTCCTACGAGCAGTACTTC. It encodes CASSFGLADSYEQYF.

V is TRBV30 and J is TRBJ1-6; D might be TRBD1 (6 bases). V lost 4 bases to trimming and J lost 0 bases, with 16 bases between them. There are 17 residues in the CDR3. Germline loops: CDR1 GTSNPN, CDR2 SVGIG (reference sequence). Here the CDR3 reads CAWIHYRGSSYNSPLHF. The CDR3 bases are TGTGCCTGGATACATTATAGGGGGAGCTCCTATAATTCACCCCTCCACTTT.

V usage is TRBV5-1 and J usage is TRBJ1-2; TRBD1 matches at 7 bases. V trimming: 4 bases; J trimming: 4 bases; junction bases outside the gene matches: 13. From germline, CDR1 is SGHRS and CDR2 YFSETQ. The CDR3 loop spans 16 amino acids. The CDR3 sequence is CASSRDSNSNGYGYTF. The CDR3 DNA reads TGCGCCAGCAGCCGGGACAGCAACTCTAACGGCTATGGCTACACCTTC.

The V gene is TRBV4-1, the J gene TRBJ1-1; D remains ambiguous. The CDR3 is 16 residues long. Deletions cut 0 bases from V and 3 bases from J, with 14 bases between. CDR1 is MGHRA, CDR2 YSYEKL, per germline. CDR3 bases: TGCGCCAGCAGCCAAGAGGTTTTCCAGGCCCACACTGAAGCTTTCTTT. Encoded protein: CASSQEVFQAHTEAFF.

The V and J genes are TRBV6-5 and TRBJ2-1, with 9 positions matching TRBD2. Germline assignment: CDR1 MNHEY and CDR2 SVGAGI. V gave up 4 bases and J gave up 4 bases; unmatched junction bases: 8. This CDR3 has 16 residues. The CDR3 is CASSSSTSGAYNEQFF. For the CDR3, the DNA is TGTGCCAGCAGTTCCTCGACTAGCGGAGCTTACAATGAGCAGTTCTTC.

The genes are TRBV14 and TRBJ2-1, with 7 nucleotides matching TRBD2. The CDR3 spans 13 residues. V lost 4 bases to trimming and J lost 6 bases; unmatched junction nucleotides: 3. Germline-derived CDR1 and CDR2 are SGHDN and FVKESK. CDR3 in amino acids: CASSRGGSNEQFF. The CDR3 DNA reads as TGTGCCAGCAGCCGGGGGGGGTCCAATGAGCAGTTCTTC.

The genes are TRBV10-3 and TRBJ2-3, with TRBD2 identical over 11 bases. The germline gives CDR1 ENHRY, CDR2 SYGVKD. CDR3 length: 16 amino acids. Losses at the gene ends were 2 bases for V and 6 bases for J; bases not matched to a gene: 7. The CDR3 loop is CAISEILAGEVDTQYF. The CDR3 DNA reads as TGTGCCATCAGTGAGATACTAGCGGGGGAGGTGGATACGCAGTATTTT.

There are a few counts of this clone. CDR3 residues: CASSFAGTTDGYTF. CDR3 bases: TGTGCCAGCAGTTTCGCGGGAACTACGGATGGCTACACCTTC. The chain uses TRBV28 and TRBJ1-2; D is unclear. CDR1 and CDR2 (germline): MDHEN, SYDVKM. The CDR3 sequence is 14 residues long. V gave up 3 bases and J gave up 6 bases, with 14 bases separating them.

The chain recombines TRBV19 with TRBJ1-1; D is unclear. CDR3 size: 14 residues. The V end lost 7 bases, the J end lost 4 bases, and 16 bases lay between the germline ends. Germline assignment: CDR1 LNHDA and CDR2 SQIVND (reference sequence). The CDR3 nucleotides read TGTGCCAGTAAGTGGGGTGGGGATTCCACTGAAGCTTTCTTT. Translated, it gives CASKWGGDSTEAFF. The full variable domain, in which reference TRBV19 and TRBJ1-1 provide the parts outside the CDR3, is DGGITQSPKYLFRKEGQNVTLSCEQNLNHDAMYWYRQDPGQGLRLIYYSQIVNDFQKGDIAEGYSVSREKKESFPLTVTSAQKNPTAFYLCASKWGGDSTEAFFGQGTRLTVV.

This sequence joins TRBV11-2 and TRBJ2-7; 7 bases are a match to TRBD1. Germline V gene sequence: CDR1 SGHAT, CDR2 FQNNGV. V lost 5 bases and J lost 2; bases outside the gene matches: 3. There are 13 residues in the CDR3. CDR3 loop: CASSPGTAYEQYF. CDR3 DNA: TGTGCCAGCAGCCCCGGGACAGCCTACGAGCAGTACTTC.

V usage is TRBV7-3 and J usage is TRBJ2-6; D ambiguous. Germline V CDR1 and CDR2: SGHTA, FQGTGA. The length of the CDR3 is 19 residues. Trimming stripped 0 bases from V and 2 bases from J, with 17 bases between. The CDR3: CASSLTGSLSSTGANVLTF. The CDR3 DNA follows: TGTGCCAGCAGCTTAACGGGGTCTCTGTCTAGTACTGGGGCCAACGTCCTGACTTTC. The variable domain in full, completed from reference TRBV7-3 and TRBJ2-6, reads GAGVSQTPSNKVTEKGKYVELRCDPISGHTALYWYRQSLGQGPEFLIYFQGTGAADDSGLPNDRFFAVRPEGSVSTLKIQRTERGDSAVYLCASSLTGSLSSTGANVLTFGAGSRLTVL.

The chain has TRBV10-2 and TRBJ2-2; D is possibly TRBD2 (5 bases). Germline loops: CDR1 WSHSY, CDR2 SAAADI. CDR3 size: 14 residues. V was cut by 3 bases and J by 1 base, with 6 bases left in between. The CDR3 sequence: CASSEGLNTGELFF. The CDR3 DNA sequence: TGCGCCAGCAGTGAAGGACTGAACACCGGGGAGCTGTTTTTT.

V is TRBV19 and J is TRBJ1-1, with 7 bases that match TRBD1. Germline V CDR1 and CDR2: LNHDA, SQIVND (reference sequence). The CDR3 sequence is 14 residues long. With 4 bases clipped from V and 4 bases from J, the junction kept 6 bases outside the gene matches. The DNA of the CDR3 is TGTGCCAGTAGTAGTAAGGACAGGTTCACTGAAGCTTTCTTT. It codes for CASSSKDRFTEAFF.

The chain couples TRBV7-8 to TRBJ2-1; tentative D call: TRBD2 (6 bases). The germline V and J ends were trimmed by 5 bases and 4 bases, with 18 bases remaining between them. Germline lookup yields CDR1 SGHVS and CDR2 FQNEAQ. The CDR3 is 16 amino acids. The CDR3 DNA reads TGTGCCAGCAGCCCGGGGACTCCCGGCGGGTACAATGAGCAGTTCTTC. This translates into CASSPGTPGGYNEQFF.

V usage is TRBV6-1 and J usage is TRBJ2-1; D may be TRBD1 (8 bases). CDR1 and CDR2 from the germline V gene are MNHNS and SASEGT. The V end was cut by 4 bases, the J end by 8 bases, with 33 bases between. The CDR3 runs 20 residues. CDR3 loop: CASSVRDRTSGRAGEDEQFF. DNA for the CDR3: TGTGCCAGCAGTGTCCGGGACAGGACTTCCGGACGCGCGGGGGAGGATGAGCAGTTCTTC.

This clone was seen only once. CDR3 amino acids: CASSQEGHGLYGYTF. The CDR3 bases are TGTGCCAGCAGCCAAGAAGGACACGGACTATATGGCTACACCTTC. This chain links TRBV14 with TRBJ1-2; D is possibly TRBD1 (5 bases). The CDR3 extends over 15 amino acids. Germline values: CDR1 SGHDN, CDR2 FVKESK. V was clipped by 0 bases and J by 5 bases, with 13 bases between them.

The chain uses TRBV6-6 and TRBJ2-1; D tentatively reads TRBD1 or TRBD2 (5 bases each). The V gene's germline CDR1 is MNHNY and CDR2 SVGAGI (reference sequence). Trimming removed 5 bases at V and 16 bases at J, with 12 bases between. The CDR3 covers 10 residues. In nucleotides, the CDR3 is TGTGCCAGCAGTCCCGGGGCGGAATTCTTC. It codes for CASSPGAEFF.

J is TRBJ1-4 and V is TRBV28; weak D call: TRBD1 (6 bases). The CDR3 has 15 residues. V lost 4 bases to trimming and J lost 4 bases, with 13 bases between them. Germline values: CDR1 MDHEN, CDR2 SYDVKM. This CDR3 reads CASSSSGVDNEKLFF. CDR3 nucleotide sequence: TGTGCCAGCAGTTCATCAGGGGTTGATAATGAAAAACTGTTTTTT.

There are a few counts of this clone. V gene TRBV18 combines with J gene TRBJ2-6, with D uncertain. CDR3 size: 15 residues. The V end lost 3 bases, the J end lost 0 bases, and 6 bases lay between the germline ends. CDR1 is KGHSH and CDR2 is LQKENI in the germline V gene. The CDR3 DNA reads TGTGCCAGCTCACCTGCACCCTCTGGGGCCAACGTCCTGACTTTC. Encoded protein: CASSPAPSGANVLTF.